This TCR beta chain derives from a study of cytomegalovirus exposure and HLA in healthy donors (dated by TCRdb to about 2017). In terms of the full investigation: An earlier analysis of some 600 of the donors reported around 280 Gb of sequence data and around 110 million unique TCR beta sequences obtained from some 200 million T cells. An early release that covered fewer than 750 HLA-typed donors contained approximately 300 gigabases of sequencing data and some 87 million unique TCR sequences. The genetic ancestry cluster associated with self-reported Caucasian donors included roughly 84% of the 398 genotyped donors. The study aimed to test whether signatures of past pathogen exposure could be identified by cataloging public T cell receptors. Using immunosequencing, the study profiled T cell repertoires from 666 subjects and related those repertoires to cytomegalovirus serostatus. Along with the 666-subject first cohort, a separate validation cohort of 120 different subjects was used. To predict cytomegalovirus infection status, the study combined high-throughput TCR immunosequencing, statistical association of individual TCRs with disease status, and machine learning. A later analysis re-examined previously published TCR beta repertoires from about 670 donors and added high-resolution HLA genotyping to investigate patterns of TCR occurrence. Rather than drawing on any new phenotypic data, the later analysis identified candidate immune exposures from TCR beta sequences and the way those sequences occurred across donors. To decide whether each TCR beta V gene segment behaved as functional or pseudogenic, an earlier analysis of some 600 of the donors relied on high-throughput TCR beta sequencing. Donor age, sex, ethnicity and CMV serostatus were compiled together with the repertoire data. A later genetic analysis used genome-wide SNP genotypes for about 60% of the 666 donors, treating that subset as a discovery cohort. All discovery cohort repertoires had been generated using a single sequencing platform. HLA typing covered class I and class II loci at four-digit resolution. Typing coverage differed by locus: A, B, C, DRB1 and DQB1 were typed in about 629-630 donors, DQA1 in 500 to 550, DPA1 in nearly 610, and DPB1 in roughly 470. Five DR-DQ haplotypes were handled as single units for association and clustering, since linkage in the cohort was strong. Among roughly 400 genotyped donors of the cohort, an average of approximately 230,000 unique TCR beta nucleotide sequences were sequenced per donor, around 20% of them non-productive.

Via the germline V gene (reference sequence), CDR1 is GTSNPN and CDR2 SVGIG. From its cysteine to its phenylalanine, the CDR3 spans 12 amino acids. Only CDR3 DNA is held: 36 bases, read in frame from base 1. V was cut back by 0 bases and J by 7 bases, leaving a gap of 9 bases between them. Remarks on this clone: Its binding antigen is unknown. The record has no base qualities; no much larger clone is one base away.

Receptor amplification or capture employed the immunoSEQ multiplex PCR assay. The multiplex PCR relied on a mix of 60 forward primers for TCR Vbeta segments and 13 reverse primers for TCR Jbeta segments. A multiplex PCR assay on genomic DNA amplified the CDR3 region of rearranged TCR beta genes. The Illumina HiSeq System was used to sequence the amplified TCR beta libraries as 87-base-pair reads. On the authors' methods: A later analysis tallied roughly 80 million unique TCR beta chains across the 666 repertoires, and about 10 million of those chains were shared by two or more donors. Raw reads were error-corrected and collapsed into unique sequences by a nearest-neighbor algorithm in which closely related sequences were merged to remove PCR and sequencing errors. To assign V, D and J gene segments, CDR3 sequences were aligned to IMGT reference sequences. Each retained sequence needed at least a six-nucleotide match to both a V gene segment and a J gene segment. Rearrangements were classified as productive when the CDR3 lacked stop codons and remained in frame with V and J, and all other rearrangements were classified as non-productive. Following IMGT convention, CDR3 was defined as the stretch from the second conserved V-encoded cysteine to the conserved J-encoded phenylalanine. In an earlier analysis of around 570 of the donors, sequences lacking an unambiguous match to a single V gene segment were excluded. An earlier analysis of approximately 590 of the donors called V segments functional above 56.7% productive rearrangements and segregating when the between-donor standard deviation exceeded 5%. A statistical classification framework was built to diagnose cytomegalovirus status from the catalog of TCR beta chain sequences. V and J gene assignment, in a later analysis, came from comparing TCR nucleotide sequences with IMGT/GENE-DB human TR gene sequences. A later analysis assigned CDR3 sequences and most-parsimonious VDJ recombination scenarios with the TCRdist pipeline. In a later analysis, each TCR beta chain was defined by its CDR3 amino acid sequence together with its V-gene family, and reads without a unique V-gene family were excluded. As a way to deal with suspected cross-contamination and a sequencing artifact, a later analysis dropped 592 nucleotide sequences that were highly shared and had low generation probability. In a later analysis, a clonal expansion index was calculated for each public chain from normalized within-repertoire ranks of inferred template counts. Generation probabilities in a later analysis came from a VDJ recombination model fitted to out-of-frame rearrangements, and those results were checked against IGoR. In a later analysis, TCR-TCR, TCR-HLA and TCR-CMV co-occurrence was scored with hypergeometric tests, and a repertoire-size bias correction was applied to TCR pairs. To estimate false discovery rates, a later analysis permuted the HLA or CMV assignments 20 times. In a later analysis, co-occurring TCRs were grouped with DBSCAN, and TCRdist sequence similarity was added when clustering was performed within HLA-allele-positive subsets. Repertoires with fewer than 30,000 or more than 120,000 public chains, plus five repertoires with anomalous nucleotide sharing, were excluded from co-occurrence clustering. Here the immuneACCESS table is served through TCRdb, limited to in-frame sequences with V and J called. Missing clones are a known gap in these copies; in checked studies unresolved V genes cover under half, and the rest lacks a known reason. For V, J and clone size, that table is used; D and trimming come from the DNA. This sample holds about 95,000 clones; approximately 81% were observed only once. About 4% of the sample is in the top ten clones.

The cohort consisted of some 670 healthy bone marrow donors. At the time of sampling, every cohort member was nominally healthy, though immune exposures that went unrecorded were likely present. The donor tested CMV seropositive, placing the donor among the 250 to 300 seropositive members of the cohort. A peripheral blood sample was collected from each donor, and TCR beta sequencing was performed on peripheral blood mononuclear cells. The Qiagen DNeasy Blood Extraction Kit was used to extract genomic DNA from the blood cell samples. The study at large found these results: In both the original and validation cohorts, the classifier was reported to diagnose cytomegalovirus status with high specificity and sensitivity. In vitro tests confirmed that a few of the cytomegalovirus-associated TCR beta chains recognize cytomegalovirus antigens. This cohort had only TCR beta chains sequenced, and the lack of alpha or paired-chain data limited which features could be detected. A cluster of highly shared sequence variants was judged likely to represent a technical artifact of the sequencing pipeline. Some IMGT-functional V segments, including TRBV6-2 and TRBV6-3, could not be distinguished by the 87-base-pair reads and were therefore excluded. Because counts were too low, about 18 rarely observed V segments, including chromosome 9 orphons, were excluded from the earlier analysis of under 650 of the donors. Compared with equally common non-associated chains, HLA-associated TCR beta chains in a later analysis were more clonally expanded and had lower generation probabilities. Strong co-occurrence of HLA alleles, especially DR and DQ, made assigning TCR associations to individual alleles difficult. The presence/absence analyses assumed that sequencing depth was roughly uniform across donors, and that assumption may not be true. In a later analysis, TCR association rates were found to vary across HLA loci, with the most associated TCRs seen for DRB1 alleles and the fewest for HLA-C alleles. Specific HLA alleles were associated with more than 15,000 TCR beta sequences at a false discovery rate of 0.05 in a later analysis. An association between a missense DCLRE1C variant and V-gene and J-gene trimming of TCR beta chains was found in a later genetic analysis and replicated in an independent cohort. The only immune exposure information available for the cohort was CMV serostatus. Because HLA typing was missing for some donors at each locus, association tests included only the typed subset. The authors suggested that the approach could potentially be extended to other disease states and immunological phenotypes. In a later analysis, most CMV-associated TCR beta chains were found to appear HLA-restricted, with HLA associations seemingly driven largely by CMV exposure. Several of the top co-occurrence clusters appeared to be linked to parvovirus B19, influenza, CMV and Epstein-Barr virus, according to a later analysis. A further reported finding was that TCR beta sequences accurately predicted the HLA-A and HLA-B alleles for most subjects in the first cohort. In the study, around 150 TCR beta chains were listed as associated with cytomegalovirus. According to a later genetic analysis, donors in an Asian-associated ancestry cluster had fewer N-insertions in productive TCRs than the approximately 710-donor mean. Linkage disequilibrium might explain the correlated functional status among segregating V segments, but an unknown experimental factor could not be ruled out. Broadly in line with IMGT annotations, most TCR beta V segments showed up in productive rearrangements about 90% or about 30% of the time in an earlier analysis of several hundred of the donors. Most TCR sequences were observed very rarely across donors, whereas some public TCRs were present in many individuals.

The TCR sequence derives from a woman aged 40 to 50 in good health and CMV-seropositive. The specimen sequenced was PBMCs. The sequence joins TRBV30 to TRBJ1-2; the D gene is not confidently resolved. The CDR3 is CAWSVERCGYTF. The DNA reads as follows: TGTGCCTGGAGTGTAGAGAGGTGTGGCTACACCTTC.